Following are 15 T cell receptor beta chains from one sample sequenced in a study of cytomegalovirus exposure and HLA in healthy donors. Clones were read by immunoSEQ multiplex PCR, and TCRdb kept only the in-frame ones, dropping some. The sample carries 220,000 or so clones, around four fifths recorded once. Sequenced sample: PBMCs. The receptor set was obtained from a woman in her 30s in good health and CMV-seropositive.

The J gene is TRBJ2-3, the V gene TRBV29-1; perhaps TRBD2 as D (5 bases). CDR3 length: 12 residues. Trimming cost V 3 bases and J 1 base, with 5 bases left between them. CDR1 and CDR2 (germline): SQVTM, ANQGSEA. CDR3 sequence: CSVERGTDTQYF. CDR3 sequence (DNA): TGCAGCGTTGAGCGGGGCACAGATACGCAGTATTTT.

The chain has TRBV29-1 and TRBJ1-2, with D uncertain. Trimming cost V 3 bases and J 8 bases, with 4 bases left between them. Looked up from germline, CDR1 is SQVTM and CDR2 is ANQGSEA. The CDR3 runs to 9 residues. For the CDR3, the DNA is TGCAGCGTTGATATCGGCTACACCTTC. Protein sequence: CSVDIGYTF.

This chain joins TRBV27 and TRBJ2-3; 7 bases match TRBD1. V shed 5 bases, J shed 0 bases, and the junction held 8 bases outside the gene matches. The CDR3 contains 16 residues. In germline, CDR1 is MNHEY, CDR2 SMNVEV (reference sequence). The CDR3 DNA reads as TGTGCCAGCAGTCAATGGGACAGATCTAGCACAGATACGCAGTATTTT. Translation: CASSQWDRSSTDTQYF.

The chain is built from TRBV30 and TRBJ2-5, with D perhaps TRBD2 (6 bases). V lost 0 bases to trimming and J lost 3 bases, with 11 bases between them. Germline-derived CDR1 and CDR2 are GTSNPN and SVGIG (reference sequence). CDR3 length: 14 amino acids. Here the CDR3 DNA reads TGTGCCTGGAGTGTACGAACGGGAGAAGAGACCCAGTACTTC. Translated, it gives CAWSVRTGEETQYF.

The chain couples TRBV6-1 to TRBJ1-2; D remains unclear. The CDR3 is 13 amino acids. CDR1 and CDR2 (germline): MNHNS, SASEGT. Trimming removed 9 bases from V and 2 bases from J, with 13 bases in between. The CDR3 region has the DNA TGTGCCAGTGGGCTACAGCGGAACTATGGCTACACCTTC. Translated: CASGLQRNYGYTF.

As concerns this clone: The identical CDR3 is also encoded by other nucleotide sequences in the sample. The gene calls are TRBV2 and TRBJ2-1; 11 positions match TRBD2. The germline gives CDR1 SNHLY, CDR2 FYNNEI. J lost 4 bases, V lost 6 bases, and 2 bases had no gene match. This CDR3 is built from 14 residues. Here the CDR3 reads CASSRLAGYNEQFF. CDR3 DNA sequence: TGTGCCAGCAGCCGACTAGCGGGGTACAATGAGCAGTTCTTC.

This sequence joins TRBV28 and TRBJ2-7; D may correspond to TRBD1 or TRBD2 (5 bases each). In germline, CDR1 is MDHEN, CDR2 SYDVKM. The CDR3 runs 15 residues. The V and J ends lost 6 bases and 3 bases respectively, with 18 bases between them. The CDR3 sequence: CASRRTTGPDYEQYF. The CDR3 DNA follows: TGTGCCAGCAGACGAACCACGGGACCGGACTACGAGCAGTACTTC.

The rearrangement links TRBV6-5 to TRBJ2-1, with TRBD2 matching 7 bases. After removal of 5 bases from V and 3 bases from J, the junction contained 7 bases not matched to a gene. Germline assignment: CDR1 MNHEY and CDR2 SVGAGI. This CDR3 spans 15 amino acids. In DNA, the CDR3 is TGTGCCAGCAGTCGGAGCGGGATGGGCTACAATGAGCAGTTCTTC. The encoded protein is CASSRSGMGYNEQFF.

This rearrangement joins TRBV29-1 to TRBJ2-3; D not certain. Trimming pared 1 base from V and 0 bases from J, leaving 11 bases between. Germline values: CDR1 SQVTM, CDR2 ANQGSEA. The CDR3 consists of 15 residues. The CDR3 protein is CSVEGQPASTDTQYF. CDR3 in DNA: TGCAGCGTTGAAGGGCAGCCCGCTAGCACAGATACGCAGTATTTT.

This clone was recorded only once. This chain uses TRBV7-3 with TRBJ2-2, with D unresolved. Germline V gives CDR1 SGHTA, CDR2 FQGTGA. Trimming took off 5 bases at V and 1 base at J, with 17 bases between the two ends. The CDR3 contains 17 residues. The CDR3 coding sequence is TGTGCCAGCAGCCTACTGTGGGCACGACTGAACACCGGGGAGCTGTTTTTT. Translation gives CASSLLWARLNTGELFF.

In this sample, this clone turned up a few times. The chain links TRBV27 to TRBJ1-2; D perhaps matches TRBD1 (5 bases). This CDR3 is built from 13 residues. V lost 5 bases and J lost 7, with 14 bases in between. Germline V lookup: CDR1 MNHEY, CDR2 SMNVEV (reference sequence). Here the CDR3 reads CASSRTGLGGYTF. The CDR3 region has the DNA TGTGCCAGCAGTCGAACAGGTTTGGGTGGCTACACCTTC.

The J gene is TRBJ2-5, the V gene TRBV5-1; maybe TRBD1 (5 bases). Per the germline V gene, CDR1 is SGHRS and CDR2 is YFSETQ. The CDR3 has 14 amino acids. Trimming left V 0 bases short and J 5 bases short, with 11 bases between. The CDR3 reads CASSLAGSSETQYF. The CDR3 nucleotides are TGCGCCAGCAGCTTGGCAGGGTCCTCGGAGACCCAGTACTTC.

CDR3 in amino acids: CASSLGPSGDNEQFF. CDR3 in DNA: TGTGCCAGCAGCTTAGGGCCTAGCGGGGACAATGAGCAGTTCTTC. This chain joins TRBV11-2 and TRBJ2-1; 9 bases map to TRBD2. Unmatched junction bases numbered 3, after V lost 1 base and J lost 5 bases. Germline V gene lookup returns CDR1 SGHAT and CDR2 FQNNGV. The CDR3 contains 15 residues.

V usage is TRBV10-1 and J usage is TRBJ2-3, with 7 bases fitting TRBD1. Looked up from germline, CDR1 is WNHNN and CDR2 is SYGVQD (reference sequence). Trimming removed 0 bases from V and 4 bases from J; junction bases left unmatched: 4. The CDR3 is 15 amino acids. The CDR3 nucleotides read TGCGCCAGCAGTGAGTCTAGGCAGGGGGCAGATACGCAGTATTTT. This encodes CASSESRQGADTQYF.

The chain employs TRBV2 and TRBJ1-4, with D possibly matching TRBD1 (5 bases). V dropped 9 bases and J dropped 2 bases, with 10 bases sitting between them. Germline V gene sequence: CDR1 SNHLY, CDR2 FYNNEI. The CDR3 covers 13 residues. CDR3 nucleotide sequence: TGTGCCAGGGGGGAAGACACTAATGAAAAACTGTTTTTT. Translating it yields CARGEDTNEKLFF.